The table lists the clone carrying this TCR beta chain with a few counts. Its target is unknown. The data originate from a study of molecular identifiers for immune sequencing clone quantification. Study-wide results and caveats: Identical TCR molecules sharing a barcode could underestimate highly expanded clone sizes. In naive cells, clones above 20 RNA copies held under 1% of molecules, whereas in effector cells they held over 98%.

Naive CD8 T cell sorting was performed on the CD8+CD4-CCR7+CD45RA+ phenotype. V gave up 5 bases and J gave up 2 bases, with 19 bases separating them. The CDR3 runs to 16 residues. Preparation methods for the bulk TCR libraries were those previously described, with listed TCR primers. TCRdb analysed the PCR reads with MiXCR anew, one entry per CDR3 protein. The table shows just over 95,000 distinct CDR3 sequences, with roughly 26% occurring only once. The chain links TRBV12-3 or TRBV12-4 to TRBJ2-7; tentatively, D is TRBD2 (6 bases). The sample taken for sequencing was naive CD8+ T cells from blood, with Jurkat cell RNA spiked in. The subset here: FACS-sorted CD8+CD4-CCR7+CD45RA+ naive T cells. The receptor was derived from a human donor in good health. Some libraries in this study had Jurkat cell RNA spiked in. The CDR3 sequence is CASSPLAGLITYEQYF. The CDR3 DNA is TGTGCCAGCAGTCCACTGGCGGGGCTTATCACCTACGAGCAGTACTTC.